Listed below are T cell receptor beta chains from one sample, sequenced in a study of control samples from healthy donors and cancer patients. The data were produced by immunoSEQ multiplex PCR, yet TCRdb's version contains in-frame clones alone and is incomplete. The sample comprises about 84,000 clones, around 83% of which are singletons, and around a tenth rests with the top ten. The source material was PBMCs. The receptors here all came from a man in his 60s with head and neck cancer. CDR3s include the opening cysteine and the closing phenylalanine or tryptophan. D genes are given only for firm matches. Clone size is stated in some rows and not others, as once, few, many or a class when expanded.

cdr3_nt: TGTGCCAGCAGTTCCATAAAGGCTAGCGGAGACTACAATGAGCAGTTCTTC; cdr3_aa: CASSSIKASGDYNEQFF; clone_size: NA; d_call: TRBD2; v_call: TRBV28; j_call: TRBJ2-1
cdr3_nt: TGTGCCACCTTTGGACGGGAGTTCTACGAGCAGTACTTC; cdr3_aa: CATFGREFYEQYF; clone_size: once; d_call: NA; v_call: TRBV2; j_call: TRBJ2-7
cdr3_nt: TGCGCCAGCAGCCAAGACCTACTCGGGGGGAGCTACGAGCAGTACTTC; cdr3_aa: CASSQDLLGGSYEQYF; clone_size: NA; d_call: TRBD2; v_call: TRBV4-1; j_call: TRBJ2-7
cdr3_nt: TGTGCCAGCTCCGCGGGGTCGCGGGAGAAGAATGAGCAGTTCTTC; cdr3_aa: CASSAGSREKNEQFF; clone_size: NA; d_call: TRBD2; v_call: TRBV5-4; j_call: TRBJ2-1
cdr3_nt: TGTGCCAGCAGGGACCGACTAGCGGGACGTTATCAGATCTTC; cdr3_aa: CASRDRLAGRYQIF; clone_size: NA; d_call: TRBD2; v_call: TRBV2; j_call: TRBJ2-1
cdr3_nt: TGTGCCAGCAGCTTAGAGGGTCGGTCTGGAAACACCATATATTTT; cdr3_aa: CASSLEGRSGNTIYF; clone_size: NA; d_call: NA; v_call: TRBV7-6; j_call: TRBJ1-3
cdr3_nt: TGTGCCAGCCAGGCCAGGGGCTACGAGCAGTACTTC; cdr3_aa: CASQARGYEQYF; clone_size: NA; d_call: NA; v_call: TRBV7-8; j_call: TRBJ2-7
cdr3_nt: TGTGCCAGCAGCTTAGGAAACAGCATGAACACTGAAGCTTTCTTT; cdr3_aa: CASSLGNSMNTEAFF; clone_size: NA; d_call: NA; v_call: TRBV7-9; j_call: TRBJ1-1
cdr3_nt: TGTGCCAGCAGCCTAGGGACAGTCTCTGGGGCCAACGTCCTGACTTTC; cdr3_aa: CASSLGTVSGANVLTF; clone_size: NA; d_call: TRBD1; v_call: TRBV3-1/TRBV3-2; j_call: TRBJ2-6
cdr3_nt: TGTGCCAGTACCGACAGGGGTCCGTATGAGCAGTACTTC; cdr3_aa: CASTDRGPYEQYF; clone_size: NA; d_call: TRBD1; v_call: TRBV19; j_call: TRBJ2-7
cdr3_nt: TGCGCCAGCAGCTCGACAGGTTCTGGAAACACCATATATTTT; cdr3_aa: CASSSTGSGNTIYF; clone_size: NA; d_call: NA; v_call: TRBV5-1; j_call: TRBJ1-3
cdr3_nt: TGTGCCATCAGGGACAGGGAAACGGCCGGGGAGCTGTTTTTT; cdr3_aa: CAIRDRETAGELFF; clone_size: few; d_call: TRBD1; v_call: TRBV10-3; j_call: TRBJ2-2
cdr3_nt: TGTGCCAGCGCCTCTGCTCGGGGGAGCGGGAGGAAGACCCAGTACTTC; cdr3_aa: CASASARGSGRKTQYF; clone_size: NA; d_call: TRBD2; v_call: TRBV7-8; j_call: TRBJ2-5
cdr3_nt: TGTGCCAGCAGCCAAGGGACAGGAGGCGACGAGCAGTACTTC; cdr3_aa: CASSQGTGGDEQYF; clone_size: NA; d_call: TRBD1; v_call: TRBV5-6; j_call: TRBJ2-7
cdr3_nt: TGTGCCAGCAGCGTTGGACAGGGAAGGGCCAATGAGCAGTTCTTC; cdr3_aa: CASSVGQGRANEQFF; clone_size: NA; d_call: TRBD1; v_call: TRBV9; j_call: TRBJ2-1
cdr3_nt: TGTGCCAGCTCACCGCGGACAGGGCCCAATCAGCCCCAGCATTTT; cdr3_aa: CASSPRTGPNQPQHF; clone_size: NA; d_call: TRBD1; v_call: TRBV18; j_call: TRBJ1-5
cdr3_nt: TGTGCCAGCAGTTACGCGGGACAGGGCACCTACCCCCAGTACTTC; cdr3_aa: CASSYAGQGTYPQYF; clone_size: NA; d_call: TRBD1; v_call: TRBV6-2/TRBV6-3; j_call: TRBJ2-5
cdr3_nt: TGTGCCAGCACCGACCGGGACACTTCTAACTATGGCTACACCTTC; cdr3_aa: CASTDRDTSNYGYTF; clone_size: NA; d_call: NA; v_call: TRBV6-5; j_call: TRBJ1-2
cdr3_nt: TGTGCCAGCGTCTCTCCCGGGACAGGGGGCTACGAGCAGTACTTC; cdr3_aa: CASVSPGTGGYEQYF; clone_size: few; d_call: TRBD1; v_call: TRBV18; j_call: TRBJ2-7
cdr3_nt: TGCGCCAGCAGCTGGCAGGGACCAACGGATGGCTACACCTTC; cdr3_aa: CASSWQGPTDGYTF; clone_size: NA; d_call: NA; v_call: TRBV5-1; j_call: TRBJ1-2
cdr3_nt: TGCGCCAGCAGCCAAGTAGCAGGGACCTACTATGGCTACACCTTC; cdr3_aa: CASSQVAGTYYGYTF; clone_size: once; d_call: NA; v_call: TRBV4-1; j_call: TRBJ1-2
cdr3_nt: TGTGCCAGCAGCTTACTGGGGACCAGCACAGATACGCAGTATTTT; cdr3_aa: CASSLLGTSTDTQYF; clone_size: NA; d_call: NA; v_call: TRBV11-2; j_call: TRBJ2-3